Below, 31 T cell receptor beta chains from the same sample are listed, as sequenced in a study of T-cell reconstitution after alpha-beta-depleted transplantation in children. TCRbeta library preparation incorporated unique molecular identifiers. MiXCR, applied by TCRdb to the PCR reads, yields one record per CDR3 protein. The table records around 450,000 distinct CDR3 sequences, about 11% of them present only once. Specimen: PBMCs, collected before TCRalphabeta/CD19-depleted stem cell transplant. All receptors come from a child aged 2-15 years with inherited bone marrow failure, due to receive a stem cell transplant.

Turning to this clonotype: A much larger clone sits a single nucleotide away, making a read error possible. J is TRBJ1-1 and V is TRBV5-4; TRBD1 might be the D (5 bases). The V end was cut by 2 bases, the J end by 10 bases, with 18 bases between. Germline values: CDR1 SGHNT, CDR2 YYREEE (reference sequence). This CDR3 has 14 residues. The CDR3 is CASSFQGGIPAAFF. CDR3 sequence (DNA): TGTGCCAGCAGCTTTCAGGGTGGGATTCCTGCAGCTTTCTTT.

This clonotype showed up many times. This chain joins TRBV5-1 and TRBJ2-1; 10 nucleotides agree with TRBD2. CDR1 is SGHRS and CDR2 is YFSETQ in the germline V gene. Trimming took 0 bases from V and 10 from J; bases not matched to a gene: 1. CDR3 size: 13 residues. The CDR3 coding sequence is TGCGCCAGCAGCTTGGGAGCGGGAGGGGAGCAGTTCTTC. It translates to CASSLGAGGEQFF.

This clonotype occurred many times. This chain connects TRBV27 to TRBJ2-3, with D unresolved. In germline, CDR1 is MNHEY, CDR2 SMNVEV (reference sequence). V shed 7 bases and J shed 2 bases, with 10 bases lying between them. The CDR3 is made up of 13 amino acids. CDR3 in amino acids: CASTPLTTDTQYF. The CDR3 nucleotides are TGTGCCAGCACTCCATTGACCACAGATACGCAGTATTTT.

This clonotype turned up a few times. This chain uses TRBV20-1 with TRBJ2-1; either TRBD1 or TRBD2 may supply D (5 bases each). V was trimmed by 5 bases and J by 4 bases, leaving 21 bases between them. This CDR3 is 16 amino acids long. CDR1 is DFQATT, CDR2 SNEGSKA, per germline (reference sequence). CDR3 sequence (DNA): TGCAGTGCTTATGAGCCCCCGGGACCAGCGTACAATGAGCAGTTCTTC. This translates into CSAYEPPGPAYNEQFF.

This clonotype was counted only a few times. The chain is built from TRBV3-1 and TRBJ1-1; D perhaps matches TRBD1 (5 bases). Per germline, CDR1 LGHDT and CDR2 YNNKEL (reference sequence). The CDR3 is 13 residues long. V lost 7 bases and J 0 bases, leaving 9 bases between the germline ends. CDR3 sequence (DNA): TGTGCCAGCACCGGGACCTTGAACACTGAAGCTTTCTTT. It translates to CASTGTLNTEAFF.

This clonotype was recorded at least ten times. The chain joins TRBV29-1 to TRBJ2-5; D might be TRBD1 (5 bases). The ends were cut back, 5 bases at V and 3 bases at J, with 10 bases in the middle. The germline CDR1 and CDR2 sequences are SQVTM and ANQGSEA. The CDR3 contains 12 residues. The CDR3 nucleotides read TGCAGCGTTCTTAGGGGAAAAGAGACCCAGTACTTC. Translated: CSVLRGKETQYF.

This clonotype has at least ten counts. This chain joins TRBV7-8 and TRBJ2-5, with D tentatively TRBD1 (5 bases). Germline lookup yields CDR1 SGHVS and CDR2 FQNEAQ. The CDR3 length is 15 residues. V was shortened by 1 base and J by 5 bases, with 14 bases between the two germline ends. CDR3 sequence: CASSLGPRARETQYF. The CDR3 DNA reads as TGTGCCAGCAGCTTAGGGCCCAGGGCCAGGGAGACCCAGTACTTC. Full variable domain (rest looked up from reference TRBV7-8 and TRBJ2-5): GAGVSQSPRYKVAKRGQDVALRCDPISGHVSLFWYQQALGQGPEFLTYFQNEAQLDKSGLPSDRFFAERPEGSVSTLKIQRTQQEDSAVYLCASSLGPRARETQYFGPGTRLLVL.

This clonotype has at least ten counts. The V and J genes are TRBV27 and TRBJ2-1; tentative D call: TRBD2 (5 bases). The V gene lost 8 bases and the J gene lost 7 bases, with 9 bases spanning the gap. CDR3 length: 11 residues. Germline CDR1 and CDR2: MNHEY and SMNVEV (reference sequence). The CDR3 sequence: CASLEGNEQFF. CDR3 in DNA: TGTGCCAGCCTTGAGGGTAATGAGCAGTTCTTC.

This clonotype was recorded a few times. The V and J genes are TRBV2 and TRBJ1-5, with a weak D call TRBD1 (5 bases). The CDR3 consists of 13 residues. Trimming took off 6 bases at V and 2 bases at J, with 8 bases between the two ends. Looked up from germline, CDR1 is SNHLY and CDR2 is FYNNEI. The CDR3 DNA is TGTGCCAGCAGAAGGGGCGGCAATCAGCCCCAGCATTTT. Amino acid sequence: CASRRGGNQPQHF.

This clonotype was observed many times. The chain uses TRBV15 and TRBJ2-1, with no clear D. V was clipped by 1 base and J by 5 bases, with 15 bases between them. The CDR3 runs to 16 residues. Germline V gene sequence: CDR1 LNHNV, CDR2 YYDKDF (reference sequence). The CDR3 here is CATSRVWSVRDNEQFF. CDR3 DNA: TGTGCCACCAGCAGAGTTTGGTCTGTTAGGGACAATGAGCAGTTCTTC.

This clonotype appeared many times. The J gene is TRBJ2-5, the V gene TRBV12-3 or TRBV12-4, with 7 bases aligning to TRBD2. The ends lost 3 bases at V and 2 bases at J; junction bases unmatched: 3. The CDR3 contains 14 residues. Here the CDR3 reads CASSLTSNQETQYF. Here the CDR3 DNA reads TGTGCCAGCAGTTTGACTAGCAATCAAGAGACCCAGTACTTC.

This chain joins TRBV20-1 and TRBJ2-5, with D tentatively TRBD2 (6 bases). Germline loops: CDR1 DFQATT, CDR2 SNEGSKA (reference sequence). The CDR3 consists of 15 residues. Trimming stripped 3 bases from V and 5 bases from J, with 19 bases between. CDR3: CSARASGPLWETQYF. The DNA for the CDR3 is TGCAGTGCTAGGGCCAGCGGGCCCTTGTGGGAGACCCAGTACTTC.

The sample holds many counts of this clonotype. The CDR3 sequence: CASSLRLAGRLGNEQFF. The CDR3 DNA follows: TGTGCCAGCAGTTTACGGCTAGCGGGACGTTTGGGGAATGAGCAGTTCTTC. This sequence joins TRBV12-3 or TRBV12-4 and TRBJ2-1; 9 bases map to TRBD2. The CDR3 spans 17 residues. V shed 2 bases, J shed 7 bases, and the junction held 12 bases outside the gene matches.

This clonotype was observed many times. This sequence joins TRBV27 and TRBJ2-2, with a tentative D call TRBD2 (6 bases). With 5 bases removed from V and 15 bases from J, the gap between germline ends came to 16 bases. CDR3 length equals 12 residues. The germline CDR1 and CDR2 sequences are MNHEY and SMNVEV (reference sequence). The CDR3 sequence: CASSPLGGKVFF. CDR3 coding DNA: TGTGCCAGCAGTCCCCTGGGCGGGAAGGTGTTTTTT.

This clonotype has more than one count but fewer than ten. The V and J genes are TRBV20-1 and TRBJ2-3; D is possibly TRBD2 (5 bases). Germline CDR1 is DFQATT and CDR2 is SNEGSKA (reference sequence). Trimming shortened V by 6 bases and J by 0 bases, and 13 bases separated the two germline ends. CDR3 length: 14 amino acids. The CDR3 protein is CSATLDFSTDTQYF. CDR3 nucleotide sequence: TGCAGTGCAACACTGGACTTTAGCACAGATACGCAGTATTTT.

This clonotype was seen many times. The rearrangement joins TRBV12-3 or TRBV12-4 to TRBJ2-1; TRBD2 agrees at 10 bases. The CDR3 totals 15 residues. V was clipped by 7 bases and J by 6 bases; unmatched bases: 9. CDR3 loop: CASTKGLAVINEQFF. CDR3 DNA: TGTGCCAGCACCAAAGGACTAGCGGTTATCAATGAGCAGTTCTTC.

There are many counts of this clonotype. The chain uses TRBV27 and TRBJ2-1, with TRBD2 matching 9 bases. This CDR3 is built from 14 residues. Germline trimming cut 5 bases from V and 6 bases from J; bases unmatched to any gene: 5. CDR1 is MNHEY, CDR2 SMNVEV, per germline (reference sequence). The CDR3 here is CASSLLAGVNEQFF. DNA of the CDR3: TGTGCCAGCAGTCTCTTAGCGGGAGTCAATGAGCAGTTCTTC.

At least ten counts were recorded for this clonotype. This rearrangement joins TRBV20-1 to TRBJ2-4; 8 nucleotides match TRBD2. V lost 0 bases and J lost 0; bases outside the gene matches: 10. The V gene's germline CDR1 is DFQATT and CDR2 SNEGSKA (reference sequence). This CDR3 is 18 amino acids long. The DNA of the CDR3 is TGCAGTGCTAGAGATCGAGATAGCGGGGACGTAGCCAAAAACATTCAGTACTTC. Its protein is CSARDRDSGDVAKNIQYF.

This clonotype was recorded at least ten times. The V gene is TRBV12-3 or TRBV12-4, the J gene TRBJ1-1; 7 bases fit TRBD1. With 0 bases clipped from V and 0 bases from J, the junction kept 4 bases outside the gene matches. The length of the CDR3 is 16 residues. The CDR3 sequence is CASSLARGGLNTEAFF. Written as DNA, the CDR3 is TGTGCCAGCAGTTTAGCGCGAGGGGGCCTGAACACTGAAGCTTTCTTT.

This clonotype was counted ten times or more. The chain is built from TRBV25-1 and TRBJ1-5; a weak D match, TRBD1 (6 bases). Trimming took off 4 bases at V and 4 bases at J, with 8 bases between the two ends. CDR3 size: 13 residues. CDR1 MGHDK and CDR2 SYGVNS come from the germline V gene. CDR3 protein: CASSATGNQPQHF. The CDR3 DNA reads TGTGCCAGCAGTGCCACAGGGAATCAGCCCCAGCATTTT.

Points on this clonotype: A junction end diverges from the germline sequence, so it may reflect a read error. J is TRBJ2-1 and V is TRBV6-1, with TRBD1 as a possible D gene (5 bases). Germline lookup yields CDR1 MNHNS and CDR2 SASEGT. The CDR3 has 15 residues. Here the CDR3 DNA reads TGTGCCAGCAGGGACCGACAGCCCTCCTACTATGAGCAGTTCTTC. It encodes CASRDRQPSYYEQFF.

This clonotype was counted at least ten times. The genes are TRBV18 and TRBJ2-7; D unclear. Germline CDR1 KGHSH, CDR2 LQKENI. V lost 2 bases, J lost 2 bases, and 7 bases lay in between. The CDR3 runs 13 residues. CDR3 loop: CASSPTSAYEQYF. The CDR3 DNA sequence: TGTGCCAGCTCACCAACGTCGGCCTACGAGCAGTACTTC.

This clonotype was recorded only once. The chain has TRBV21-1 and TRBJ2-1. TRBV21-1 is flagged as a pseudogene. The CDR3 loop spans 18 amino acids. CDR3 DNA: TGTGCCAGCAGCAGAAGCCCCCACGCGGGAGACACCTACAATGAGCAGTTCTTC. This encodes CASSRSPHAGDTYNEQFF.

The sample holds many counts of this clonotype. The rearrangement uses TRBV4-3 and TRBJ2-1; the match to TRBD2 covers 11 bases. Unmatched junction bases numbered 10, after V lost 4 bases and J lost 8 bases. Per germline, CDR1 LGHNA and CDR2 YSLEER. There are 16 residues in the CDR3. CDR3 region: CASSPYRLAGWDEQFF. CDR3 DNA sequence: TGCGCCAGCAGCCCCTACCGACTAGCGGGATGGGATGAGCAGTTCTTC.

This clonotype has a count of ten or more. CDR3 region: CASSPLAGVPNEQFF. DNA for the CDR3: TGTGCCAGCAGCCCTCTAGCGGGAGTCCCCAATGAGCAGTTCTTC. This chain uses TRBV7-2 with TRBJ2-1; 10 bases agree with TRBD2. In germline, CDR1 is SGHTA, CDR2 FQGNSA. The V and J ends lost 5 bases and 6 bases, in that order; junction bases with no gene match: 7. The CDR3 spans 15 residues.

This clonotype was observed at least ten times. CDR3 sequence (DNA): TGTGCCAGTAGTATAGTGGCAGGAAATAGCAATCAGCCCCAGCATTTT. Translating it yields CASSIVAGNSNQPQHF. V is TRBV19 and J is TRBJ1-5, with D hard to call. Germline-derived CDR1 and CDR2 are LNHDA and SQIVND (reference sequence). The CDR3 consists of 16 residues. The germline V and J ends were trimmed by 1 base and 0 bases, with 10 bases remaining between them.

This sequence joins TRBV7-8 and TRBJ2-5; D gene unclear. In germline, CDR1 is SGHVS, CDR2 FQNEAQ. This CDR3 contains 14 residues. V dropped 0 bases and J dropped 2 bases, with 7 bases sitting between them. The CDR3 loop is CASSLALRQETQYF. The CDR3, as DNA: TGTGCCAGCAGCTTAGCGCTTAGGCAAGAGACCCAGTACTTC. The whole variable domain, remainder taken from reference TRBV7-8 and TRBJ2-5, is GAGVSQSPRYKVAKRGQDVALRCDPISGHVSLFWYQQALGQGPEFLTYFQNEAQLDKSGLPSDRFFAERPEGSVSTLKIQRTQQEDSAVYLCASSLALRQETQYFGPGTRLLVL.

Ten or more counts support this clonotype. The chain recombines TRBV7-2 with TRBJ2-4; D is uncertain. This CDR3 has 12 amino acids. Germline V gene sequence: CDR1 SGHTA, CDR2 FQGNSA. V was trimmed by 2 bases and J by 6 bases, leaving 5 bases between them. The CDR3 DNA sequence: TGTGCCAGCAGCTTATGGGGAAACATTCAGTACTTC. It yields the protein CASSLWGNIQYF.

This clonotype was found many times. This rearrangement joins TRBV11-2 to TRBJ2-1; TRBD2 agrees at 9 bases. Trimming removed 0 bases from V and 4 bases from J; junction bases left unmatched: 4. The CDR3 length is 16 residues. The germline V gene encodes CDR1 SGHAT and CDR2 FQNNGV. Written as DNA, the CDR3 is TGTGCCAGCAGCTTAGAGACTAGCGGTTTTTACAATGAGCAGTTCTTC. It translates to CASSLETSGFYNEQFF. Combining the CDR3 with reference TRBV11-2 and TRBJ2-1 gives the whole variable domain EAGVAQSPRYKIIEKRQSVAFWCNPISGHATLYWYQQILGQGPKLLIQFQNNGVVDDSQLPKDRFSAERLKGVDSTLKIQPAKLEDSAVYLCASSLETSGFYNEQFFGPGTRLTVL.

This clonotype was seen many times. This chain links TRBV5-1 with TRBJ2-1; weak D call: TRBD2 (5 bases). Germline CDR1 reads SGHRS; CDR2 reads YFSETQ. CDR3 length: 15 amino acids. The V end lost 4 bases, the J end lost 0 bases, and 11 bases lay between the germline ends. The DNA for the CDR3 is TGCGCCAGCAGCGGGGAGCCCGGCTCCTACAATGAGCAGTTCTTC. It translates to CASSGEPGSYNEQFF.

This clonotype was recorded at least ten times. The chain recombines TRBV5-6 with TRBJ2-1; 8 nucleotides line up with TRBD2. The V gene's germline CDR1 is SGHDT and CDR2 YYEEEE. The CDR3 has 16 residues. The V gene end was trimmed by 8 bases and the J gene end by 8 bases; junction bases not matched to a gene: 18. DNA of the CDR3: TGTGCCAGAAACGGGCGGGGCCAGCGGGAGAGCCATGAGCAGTTCTTC. Translating gives CARNGRGQRESHEQFF. Complete variable domain (other parts from reference TRBV5-6 and TRBJ2-1): DAGVTQSPTHLIKTRGQQVTLRCSPKSGHDTVSWYQQALGQGPQFIFQYYEEEERQRGNFPDRFSGHQFPNYSSELNVNALLLGDSALYLCARNGRGQRESHEQFFGPGTRLTVL.